The source of this T cell receptor beta chain is a study of blood T cell repertoires in COVID-19. For the study at large: Some COVID-19 samples were acute and others convalescent; all came from the United States, Italy and Spain.

Enrolled during active infection, Seattle patients were then followed longitudinally. Trimming removed 0 bases from V and 7 bases from J; junction bases left unmatched: 6. The length of the CDR3 is 14 residues. Germline V CDR1 and CDR2: MNHEY, SMNVEV (reference sequence). Original processing notes: Counts of nucleated cells, estimated from reference gene primer amplification, were obtained. Assay: immunoSEQ multiplex PCR; the TCRdb copy retains only in-frame clones and omits some. D and trimming were read from the DNA, whereas the V and J calls and clone size are those reported in that table. The data show fewer than 600,000 clones, roughly 89% seen once.

The sequence came from a man younger than 35 with COVID-19, enrolled during active disease. V gene TRBV27 combines with J gene TRBJ2-7; 7 nucleotides match TRBD1. Sequencing was performed on peripheral blood. In DNA form, the CDR3 reads TGTGCCAGCAGTTTATCGACAGGGTATCGGGAGCAGTACTTC. Translation: CASSLSTGYREQYF.